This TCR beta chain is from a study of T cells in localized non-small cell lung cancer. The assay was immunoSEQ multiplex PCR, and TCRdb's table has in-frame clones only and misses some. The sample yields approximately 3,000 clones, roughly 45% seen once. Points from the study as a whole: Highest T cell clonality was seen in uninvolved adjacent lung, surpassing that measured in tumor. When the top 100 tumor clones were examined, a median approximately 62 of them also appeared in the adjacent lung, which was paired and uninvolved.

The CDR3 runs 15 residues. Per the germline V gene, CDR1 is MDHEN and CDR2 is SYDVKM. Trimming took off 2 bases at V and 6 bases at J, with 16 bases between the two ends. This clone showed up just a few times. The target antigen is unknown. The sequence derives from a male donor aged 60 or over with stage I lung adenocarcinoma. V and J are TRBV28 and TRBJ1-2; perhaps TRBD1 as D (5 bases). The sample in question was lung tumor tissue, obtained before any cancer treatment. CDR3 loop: CASSLRAGNYHGYTF. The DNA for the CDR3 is TGTGCCAGCAGTTTACGGGCAGGGAACTATCATGGCTACACCTTC.